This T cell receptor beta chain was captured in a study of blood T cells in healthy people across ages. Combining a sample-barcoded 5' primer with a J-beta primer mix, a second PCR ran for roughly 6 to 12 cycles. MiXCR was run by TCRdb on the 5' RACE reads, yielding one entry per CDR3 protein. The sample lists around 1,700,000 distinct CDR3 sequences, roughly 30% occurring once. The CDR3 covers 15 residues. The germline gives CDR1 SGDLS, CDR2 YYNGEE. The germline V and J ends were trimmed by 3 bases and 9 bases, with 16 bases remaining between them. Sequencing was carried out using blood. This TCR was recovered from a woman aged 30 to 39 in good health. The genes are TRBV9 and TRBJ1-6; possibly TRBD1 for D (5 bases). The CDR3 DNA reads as TGTGCCAGCAGCGGAAATCCTGGCGGGGCTTCACCCCTCCACTTT. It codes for CASSGNPGGASPLHF.